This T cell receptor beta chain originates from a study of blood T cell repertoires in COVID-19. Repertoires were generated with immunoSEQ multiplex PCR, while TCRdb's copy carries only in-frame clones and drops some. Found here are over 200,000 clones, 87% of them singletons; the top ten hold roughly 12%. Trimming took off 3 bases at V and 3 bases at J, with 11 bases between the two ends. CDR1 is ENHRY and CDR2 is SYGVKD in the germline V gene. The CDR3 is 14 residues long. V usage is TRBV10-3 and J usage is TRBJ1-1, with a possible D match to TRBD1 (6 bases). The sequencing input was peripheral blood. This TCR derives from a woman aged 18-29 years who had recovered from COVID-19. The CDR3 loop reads CAISDGGEDTEAFF. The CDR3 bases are TGTGCCATCAGTGATGGGGGCGAGGACACTGAAGCTTTCTTT.